The T cell receptor beta chain described here comes from a study of technical replicates of blood from four donors (dated by TCRdb to the late 2010s). The germline V gene supplies CDR1 MRHNA and CDR2 SNTAGT. The CDR3 spans 14 residues, from the cysteine through the phenylalanine. Just CDR3 DNA is preserved here, 42 bases in frame from base 1. Trimming takes 4 bases from V and 7 bases from J, and the germline ends sit 16 bases apart. Receptor amplification or capture employed the immunoSEQ multiplex PCR assay. Held by TCRdb, this immuneACCESS table contains in-frame sequences only and omits some clones. Under half of the omission traces to an unresolved V gene where checked; the cause of the rest is unknown. In this sample the table shows 70,000 to 85,000 clones, approximately 92% of which occur a single time. Together, the top ten hold 0.42% of the sample. About this clone: Its antigen specificity is not known. Within one base of it there is no much larger clone, and no base qualities were kept.

Recombination linked TRBV6-4 to TRBJ1-1; TRBD1 is a weak D gene call, 5 bases matching. The clonotype comes from a human donor in good health. The sequencing sample was made of T cells isolated from PBMCs. Read as DNA, the sequence is TGTGCCAGCAGTGCAGGTTTAGGGGTTAGTGAAGCTTTCTTT. This translates into CASSAGLGVSEAFF.